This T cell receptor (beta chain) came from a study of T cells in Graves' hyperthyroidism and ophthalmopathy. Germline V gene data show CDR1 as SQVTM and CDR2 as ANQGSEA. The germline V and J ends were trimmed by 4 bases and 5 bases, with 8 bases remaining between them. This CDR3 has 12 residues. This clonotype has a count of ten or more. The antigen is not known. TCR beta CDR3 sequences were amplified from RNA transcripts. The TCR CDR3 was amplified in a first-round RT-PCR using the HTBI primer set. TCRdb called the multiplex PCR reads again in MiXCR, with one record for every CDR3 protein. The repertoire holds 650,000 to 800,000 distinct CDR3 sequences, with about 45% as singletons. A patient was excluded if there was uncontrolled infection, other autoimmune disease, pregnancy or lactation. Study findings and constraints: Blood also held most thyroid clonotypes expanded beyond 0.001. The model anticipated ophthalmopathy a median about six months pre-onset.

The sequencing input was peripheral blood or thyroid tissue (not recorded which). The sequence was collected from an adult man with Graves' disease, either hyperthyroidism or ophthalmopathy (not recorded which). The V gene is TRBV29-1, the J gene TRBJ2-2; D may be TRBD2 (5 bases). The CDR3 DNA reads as TGCAGCGTTGGAGGGAGAACCGGGGAGCTGTTTTTT. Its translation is CSVGGRTGELFF.